This TCR beta chain emerged from a study of blood T cell repertoires in COVID-19. Assay used: immunoSEQ multiplex PCR; TCRdb lists only in-frame clones, some missing. In the table there are 95,000 to 150,000 clones, approximately 81% of which are singletons. The CDR3 contains 17 residues. The receptor was derived from a man in his sixties with acute or convalescent COVID-19. Material: peripheral blood. The gene calls are TRBV21-1 and TRBJ1-1; TRBD1, as called in the table, went unchecked against the DNA. TRBV21-1 is a pseudogene. The CDR3, as DNA: TGTGCCAGCAGCAAAGGGCCAGGGAATTCGGGTAACACTGAAGCTTTCTTT. This sequence encodes CASSKGPGNSGNTEAFF.